This T cell receptor beta chain stems from a study of T cells in Graves' hyperthyroidism and ophthalmopathy. Study observations and caveats: The model made its ophthalmopathy prediction, and onset followed a median about 6 months later.

In this sample, this clonotype turned up many times. Its specificity is unknown. The CDR3 totals 17 residues. Trimming removed 2 bases from V and 2 bases from J; junction bases left unmatched: 12. Germline values: CDR1 SGHTA, CDR2 FQGNSA. From RNA transcripts, TCR beta CDR3 regions were amplified. The HTBI primer set drove a first-round RT-PCR of the TCR CDR3. Using its own MiXCR run on the multiplex PCR reads, TCRdb lists one record per CDR3 protein. The sample contains 500,000 or so distinct CDR3 sequences, roughly 15% of which appear only once. Uncontrolled infection, other autoimmune disease, pregnancy or lactation disqualified patients from enrolment.

The sequence derives from a woman aged 25 to 39 with Graves' ophthalmopathy. The rearrangement uses TRBV7-2 and TRBJ2-7; TRBD1 agrees at 7 bases. Sequences were obtained from blood. CDR3 DNA sequence: TGTGCCAGCAGCTTAAAGACTTACAGGGGATATGCCTACGAGCAGTACTTC. It codes for CASSLKTYRGYAYEQYF. Filled out from reference TRBV7-2 and TRBJ2-7, the complete variable domain reads GAGVSQSPSNKVTEKGKDVELRCDPISGHTALYWYRQSLGQGLEFLIYFQGNSAPDKSGLPSDRFSAERTGGSVSTLTIQRTQQEDSAVYLCASSLKTYRGYAYEQYFGPGTRLTVT.